These T cell receptor beta chains were read from a single sample in a study of T cell responses to AZD1222 COVID-19 vaccine. TCRdb's table, derived via immunoSEQ multiplex PCR, lists solely in-frame clones and lacks some. The top ten hold roughly 7.5% of the sample, which has approximately 85,000 clones, 80% to 90% seen once. The input for sequencing was peripheral blood, taken on day 0 of AZD1222 vaccination. The receptors were sampled from an adult in good health. The CDR3 runs from the conserved cysteine through the conserved F or W. D genes are given only for firm matches. Some rows have no size entry. The others give once, few or many, or a class for an expanded clone.

>TRBV27|.|TRBJ1-2|.
TGTGCCAGCAGTTTAGGGGTTGCCTCGGGTGGCTACACCTTC
CASSLGVASGGYTF
>TRBV28|.|TRBJ1-2|.
TGTGCCAGCAGTTTTGACTTTCCTAACTATGGCTACACCTTC
CASSFDFPNYGYTF
>TRBV11-3|.|TRBJ1-1|.
TGTGCCAGCAGCTTTACAGGGAGGACTGAAGCTTTCTTT
CASSFTGRTEAFF
>TRBV9|.|TRBJ2-5|.
TGTGCCAGCAGCGTAGCCGTGGGAGAAGAGACCCAGTACTTC
CASSVAVGEETQYF
>TRBV5-6|.|TRBJ2-5|TRBD1
TGTGCCAGCAGCACAGGGACAGGGGGCGAGACCCAGTACTTC
CASSTGTGGETQYF
>TRBV5-4|.|TRBJ2-3|TRBD2
TGTGCCAGCAGCCCCCGTCGAGCGGGGGACACAGATACGCAGTATTTT
CASSPRRAGDTDTQYF
>TRBV2|.|TRBJ1-1|.
TGTGCCAGCAGGAAGGGGGGGATGAACACTGAAGCTTTCTTT
CASRKGGMNTEAFF
>TRBV28|.|TRBJ2-2|.
TGTGCCAGCAGCGGCGACCGCTGGAGCACCGGGGAGCTGTTTTTT
CASSGDRWSTGELFF
>TRBV29-1|once|TRBJ2-1|.
TGCAGCGCCAGACGGCCCGATATCTCCTACAATGAGCAGTTCTTC
CSARRPDISYNEQFF
>TRBV5-1|.|TRBJ1-6|.
TGCGCCAGCAGCTTGACATTGAGTGACTCACCCCTCCACTTT
CASSLTLSDSPLHF
>TRBV6-5|.|TRBJ1-5|.
TGTGCCAGCAGGGTCGACCCGAATCAGCCCCAGCATTTT
CASRVDPNQPQHF
>TRBV6-4|few|TRBJ1-5|.
TGTGCCAGCAGTCAGCCCCAGCATTTT
CASSQPQHF
>TRBV10-1|.|TRBJ1-5|.
TGCGCCAGCAGTGAGCCGAATCAGCCCCAGCATTTT
CASSEPNQPQHF
>TRBV5-1|medium-sized|TRBJ2-7|TRBD1
TGCGCCAGCAGCTTGCCCGGCGGGACAGGGTTTGGCGAGCAGTACTTC
CASSLPGGTGFGEQYF
>TRBV19|.|TRBJ2-7|TRBD2
TGTGCCAGTAGTCTCGGGACTACCGCCTACGAGCAGTACTTC
CASSLGTTAYEQYF
>TRBV12-3/TRBV12-4|once|TRBJ2-3|.
TGTGCCAGCAGGTCGGGGGGCACAGATACGCAGTATTTT
CASRSGGTDTQYF